The 26 T cell receptor beta chains below all came from one sample that was sequenced in a study of cytomegalovirus exposure and HLA in healthy donors. It was with 60 Vbeta and 13 Jbeta primers that the PCR ran. Data came from immunoSEQ multiplex PCR; TCRdb stores just in-frame clones and leaves some out. This sample carries roughly 300,000 clones, more than 80% of them seen once, and the ten largest clones take 3.5% to 4.5%. Input material: PBMCs. All receptors come from a man aged 35 to 55 in good health and CMV-seropositive.

This chain links TRBV2 with TRBJ2-3, with TRBD2 identical over 9 bases. The CDR3 covers 15 residues. Germline V CDR1 and CDR2: SNHLY, FYNNEI. The ends lost 5 bases at V and 0 bases at J; junction bases unmatched: 3. DNA of the CDR3: TGTGCCAGCAGTAGACTAGCGGCTAGCACAGATACGCAGTATTTT. Its translation is CASSRLAASTDTQYF.

Concerning this clone: Sequence at one end of the junction differs from germline and may be a read error. The chain uses TRBV7-9 and TRBJ1-4; D not resolved. CDR1 is SEHNR, CDR2 FQNEAQ, per germline (reference sequence). CDR3 length equals 16 residues. Here the CDR3 DNA reads TGTTCCAGCAGCCCCTCAGATAGCGGCACTAATGAAAAACTGTTTTTT. This gives the protein CSSSPSDSGTNEKLFF.

This clone has a single count. The V call is TRBV18, the J call TRBJ2-7; the D is unclear. CDR1 is KGHSH, CDR2 LQKENI, per germline. V shed 1 base and J shed 7 bases, with 11 bases lying between them. This CDR3 is 13 amino acids long. The CDR3 DNA reads TGTGCCAGCTCACCACTAACCCAGACTGAGCAGTACTTC. Its protein is CASSPLTQTEQYF.

CDR3 DNA: TGTGCCAGTAGTATAGAGGCCGGGGTCTGGAATCAGCCCCAGCATTTT. This codes for CASSIEAGVWNQPQHF. The chain links TRBV19 to TRBJ1-5; D remains ambiguous. With 0 bases removed from V and 4 bases from J, the gap between germline ends came to 13 bases. Per the germline V gene, CDR1 is LNHDA and CDR2 is SQIVND (reference sequence). The CDR3 contains 16 residues. Using reference TRBV19 and TRBJ1-5 for the parts outside the CDR3, the full variable domain is DGGITQSPKYLFRKEGQNVTLSCEQNLNHDAMYWYRQDPGQGLRLIYYSQIVNDFQKGDIAEGYSVSREKKESFPLTVTSAQKNPTAFYLCASSIEAGVWNQPQHFGDGTRLSIL.

This clone was detected only a few times. The genes are TRBV5-6 and TRBJ2-7, with TRBD1 as a possible D gene (6 bases). Germline loops: CDR1 SGHDT, CDR2 YYEEEE. Trimming cost V 3 bases and J 2 bases, with 12 bases left between them. CDR3 length equals 14 residues. The CDR3 region is CASSSTRGTYEQYF. CDR3 DNA sequence: TGTGCCAGCAGCTCCACGAGGGGGACCTACGAGCAGTACTTC. Full variable domain (outside the CDR3, taken from reference TRBV5-6 and TRBJ2-7): DAGVTQSPTHLIKTRGQQVTLRCSPKSGHDTVSWYQQALGQGPQFIFQYYEEEERQRGNFPDRFSGHQFPNYSSELNVNALLLGDSALYLCASSSTRGTYEQYFGPGTRLTVT.

The chain couples TRBV29-1 to TRBJ2-7, with 9 bases matching TRBD1. This CDR3 contains 13 residues. Losses at the gene ends were 3 bases for V and 4 bases for J; bases not matched to a gene: 4. Germline CDR1 is SQVTM and CDR2 is ANQGSEA. The CDR3 nucleotides are TGCAGCGTTGAGACGGACAGGGGTTACGAGCAGTACTTC. As protein: CSVETDRGYEQYF.

The DNA of the CDR3 is TGTGCCAGTAGTATCAGGGGTGGCGGGGGATCCTACGAGCAGTACTTC. Protein: CASSIRGGGGSYEQYF. The chain is built from TRBV19 and TRBJ2-7; D is possibly TRBD2 (7 bases). Germline lookup yields CDR1 LNHDA and CDR2 SQIVND (reference sequence). The germline V and J ends were trimmed by 3 bases and 1 base, with 16 bases remaining between them. This CDR3 spans 16 amino acids.

The J gene is TRBJ1-2, the V gene TRBV5-6; maybe TRBD1 (6 bases). V shed 1 base and J shed 5 bases, with 15 bases lying between them. The CDR3 is made up of 15 amino acids. CDR1 and CDR2 from the germline V gene are SGHDT and YYEEEE. This CDR3 reads CASSLLRTAHYGYTF. The CDR3 DNA is TGTGCCAGCAGCTTGCTCAGGACAGCCCATTATGGCTACACCTTC.

The chain is built from TRBV18 and TRBJ1-5, with D maybe TRBD1 (6 bases). This CDR3 comprises 15 residues. Germline V CDR1 and CDR2: KGHSH, LQKENI. V was clipped by 7 bases and J by 1 base, with 14 bases between them. The CDR3, as DNA: TGTGCCAGCTTAAGTGGGGACACGAGCAATCAGCCCCAGCATTTT. Protein: CASLSGDTSNQPQHF.

The V and J genes are TRBV11-2 and TRBJ2-7; D is possibly TRBD1 (6 bases). V lost 5 bases and J lost 8, with 16 bases in between. The CDR3 extends over 13 amino acids. The V gene's germline CDR1 is SGHAT and CDR2 FQNNGV. CDR3 DNA sequence: TGTGCCAGCAGCCGCCCCGACAGGTACCAGCAGTACTTC. Translating gives CASSRPDRYQQYF.

V is TRBV27 and J is TRBJ2-7; TRBD2 matches 9 bases. Trimming removed 3 bases from V and 0 bases from J; junction bases left unmatched: 3. The CDR3 sequence is 15 residues long. The germline CDR1 and CDR2 sequences are MNHEY and SMNVEV (reference sequence). Here the CDR3 reads CASSLTSGASYEQYF. CDR3 in DNA: TGTGCCAGCAGTTTGACTAGCGGAGCCTCCTACGAGCAGTACTTC.

The chain has TRBV7-2 and TRBJ1-5; D is perhaps TRBD1 (5 bases). Germline V gene data show CDR1 as SGHTA and CDR2 as FQGNSA. Trimming took off 5 bases at V and 4 bases at J, with 9 bases between the two ends. This CDR3 has 13 amino acids. CDR3 region: CASSRGVNQPQHF. The CDR3 coding sequence is TGTGCCAGCAGCCGGGGGGTTAATCAGCCCCAGCATTTT.

In its sample, this clone was seen once. V and J are TRBV6-1 and TRBJ2-5; 11 bases agree with TRBD1. This CDR3 region has 14 residues. V dropped 4 bases and J dropped 5; count of bases not matched to a gene: 3. Per the germline V gene, CDR1 is MNHNS and CDR2 is SASEGT. The CDR3 DNA reads as TGTGCCAGCAGTGGGGACAGGGGGTTGGAGACCCAGTACTTC. Amino acid sequence: CASSGDRGLETQYF.

The rearrangement links TRBV27 to TRBJ2-2; TRBD2 matches at 11 bases. CDR1 MNHEY and CDR2 SMNVEV come from the germline V gene (reference sequence). This CDR3 region has 15 residues. V was clipped by 5 bases and J by 7 bases; unmatched bases: 6. The CDR3 sequence is CASSTPGLADGELFF. In DNA form, the CDR3 reads TGTGCCAGCAGTACCCCGGGACTAGCGGACGGGGAGCTGTTTTTT.

This chain links TRBV5-4 with TRBJ2-7; TRBD2 aligns across 9 bases. The V and J ends lost 1 base and 6 bases, in that order; junction bases with no gene match: 5. The CDR3 is 14 residues long. The germline V gene has CDR1 SGHNT and CDR2 YYREEE (reference sequence). CDR3: CASSLLAGEREQYF. The CDR3, as DNA: TGTGCCAGCAGCTTGTTAGCGGGAGAACGCGAGCAGTACTTC.

V and J are TRBV19 and TRBJ1-2; the D gene is possibly TRBD1 (6 bases). Trimming cost V 10 bases and J 3 bases, with 12 bases left between them. This CDR3 contains 12 residues. The germline V gene encodes CDR1 LNHDA and CDR2 SQIVND (reference sequence). CDR3 amino acids: CATSSGDYGYTF. CDR3 sequence (DNA): TGTGCCACCTCATCAGGGGACTATGGCTACACCTTC.

This clone was seen a single time. V gene TRBV29-1 combines with J gene TRBJ2-3; D is unclear. CDR1 is SQVTM and CDR2 is ANQGSEA in the germline V gene. V lost 3 bases, J lost 8 bases, and 9 bases lay in between. The CDR3 runs 11 residues. The CDR3 nucleotides read TGCAGCGTTGATTTTGGCGGTACGCAGTATTTT. Its protein product is CSVDFGGTQYF.

The chain couples TRBV2 to TRBJ2-2, with 8 nucleotides matching TRBD1. After removal of 8 bases from V and 4 bases from J, the junction contained 9 bases not matched to a gene. This CDR3 comprises 15 residues. The germline V gene has CDR1 SNHLY and CDR2 FYNNEI. The CDR3 is CASGTGSRSTGELFF. The CDR3 nucleotides read TGTGCCAGCGGGACAGGCTCAAGGAGCACCGGGGAGCTGTTTTTT.

V and J are TRBV28 and TRBJ2-3; TRBD2 matches at 11 bases. J lost 3 bases, V lost 5 bases, and 4 bases had no gene match. This CDR3 comprises 15 residues. Germline CDR1 is MDHEN and CDR2 is SYDVKM. This CDR3 reads CASSIIAGGTDTQYF. CDR3 in DNA: TGTGCCAGCAGTATTATAGCGGGAGGGACAGATACGCAGTATTTT.

V and J are TRBV6-1 and TRBJ2-7; no reliable D call. V dropped 0 bases and J dropped 6 bases, with 9 bases sitting between them. Germline V CDR1 and CDR2: MNHNS, SASEGT. The CDR3 has 13 residues. CDR3 coding DNA: TGTGCCAGCAGTGAAGCTTCAGGTCGCGAGCAGTACTTC. It encodes CASSEASGREQYF.

The rearrangement links TRBV27 to TRBJ1-2; TRBD1 aligns across 9 bases. V shed 3 bases and J 5 bases; nucleotides not matched to a gene: 10. The CDR3 contains 16 residues. CDR1 is MNHEY, CDR2 SMNVEV, per germline (reference sequence). CDR3 amino acids: CASSFSYRGPRYGYTF. The CDR3 DNA follows: TGTGCCAGCAGTTTCTCCTACAGGGGGCCCAGGTATGGCTACACCTTC.

This chain links TRBV5-4 with TRBJ2-1, with D possibly matching TRBD2 (5 bases). Trimming removed 4 bases at V and 3 bases at J, with 5 bases between. This CDR3 spans 12 amino acids. CDR1 and CDR2 from the germline V gene are SGHNT and YYREEE (reference sequence). CDR3 residues: CASSRDYNEQFF. CDR3 nucleotide sequence: TGTGCCAGCAGCCGGGACTACAATGAGCAGTTCTTC.

The chain employs TRBV7-3 and TRBJ2-1; 14 bases are shared with TRBD2. This CDR3 region has 16 residues. Germline values: CDR1 SGHTA, CDR2 FQGTGA. The J segment lost 5 bases and the V segment lost 2 bases, leaving 2 bases of the junction unmatched. The CDR3 DNA is TGTGCCAGCAGCTTATGGGGACTAGCGGGGGACAATGAGCAGTTCTTC. It is translated as CASSLWGLAGDNEQFF.

The J gene is TRBJ2-7, the V gene TRBV7-6; D is possibly TRBD2 (6 bases). Germline assignment: CDR1 SGHVS and CDR2 FNYEAQ. Trimming removed 5 bases at V and 2 bases at J, with 13 bases between. The CDR3 is made up of 14 amino acids. CDR3 coding DNA: TGTGCCAGCAGCCCGGGGACTGGAACCTACGAGCAGTACTTC. It translates to CASSPGTGTYEQYF.

This chain joins TRBV18 and TRBJ2-1, with TRBD2 matching over 11 bases. There are 17 residues in the CDR3. CDR1 and CDR2 (germline): KGHSH, LQKENI. V lost 4 bases, J lost 0 bases, and 5 bases stayed unmatched. This CDR3 reads CASSRGLADLSYNEQFF. The CDR3 region has the DNA TGTGCCAGCTCACGGGGACTAGCGGACCTCTCCTACAATGAGCAGTTCTTC.

The chain links TRBV7-8 to TRBJ1-2; 11 nucleotides match TRBD1. Losses at the gene ends were 3 bases for V and 7 bases for J; bases not matched to a gene: 10. The CDR3 is 16 amino acids. CDR1 and CDR2 (germline): SGHVS, FQNEAQ. CDR3 amino acids: CASSFEYGTGGFGYTF. The CDR3 bases are TGTGCCAGCAGCTTCGAGTACGGGACAGGGGGGTTTGGCTACACCTTC.